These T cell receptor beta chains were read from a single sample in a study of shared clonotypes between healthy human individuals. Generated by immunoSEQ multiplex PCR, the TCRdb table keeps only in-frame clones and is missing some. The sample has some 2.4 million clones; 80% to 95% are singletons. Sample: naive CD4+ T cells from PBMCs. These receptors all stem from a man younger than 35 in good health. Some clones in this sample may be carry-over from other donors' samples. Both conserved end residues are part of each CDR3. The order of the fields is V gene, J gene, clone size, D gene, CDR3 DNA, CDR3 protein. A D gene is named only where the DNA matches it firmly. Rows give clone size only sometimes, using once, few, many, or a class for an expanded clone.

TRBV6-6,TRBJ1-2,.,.,TGTGCCAGCAGGGCACTCCCCCGTCAGGGCCATGGCTACACCTTC,CASRALPRQGHGYTF
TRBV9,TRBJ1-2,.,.,TGTGCCAGCAGCGGGATTGAGTGGTATGGCTACACCTTC,CASSGIEWYGYTF
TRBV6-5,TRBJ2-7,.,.,TGTGCCAGCAGTTACTCTTCAGGGCCCCACGAGCAGTACTTC,CASSYSSGPHEQYF
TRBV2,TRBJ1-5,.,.,TGTGCCAGCAGTGCCGGAGCCCCAGCCGCCCAGCCCCAGCATTTT,CASSAGAPAAQPQHF
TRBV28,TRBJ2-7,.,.,TGTGCCAGCAGCATGGGCCCGAGGCGGGACTACGAGCAGTACTTC,CASSMGPRRDYEQYF
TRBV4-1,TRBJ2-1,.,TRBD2,TGCGCCAGCAGCCAAGGGCGGACTAGCGGGAGAGTTCTATCCTACAATGAGCAGTTCTTC,CASSQGRTSGRVLSYNEQFF
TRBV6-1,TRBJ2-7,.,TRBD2,TGTGCCAGCAGGTCCCTGAAGCGGGGCGAGCAGTACTTC,CASRSLKRGEQYF
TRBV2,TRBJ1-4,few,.,TGTGCCAGCAGTGATTCAGGGATGGGGGAGACTAATGAAAAACTGTTTTTT,CASSDSGMGETNEKLFF
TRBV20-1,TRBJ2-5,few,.,TGCAGTGCTAGCATCGGGGAGACCCAGTACTTC,CSASIGETQYF
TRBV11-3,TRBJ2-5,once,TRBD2,TGTGCCAGCAGCTTCGGTCTAGCGGGAGAAGAGACCCAGTACTTC,CASSFGLAGEETQYF
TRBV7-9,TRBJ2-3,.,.,TGTGCCAGCAGCTCCCCCCGGCGGACCACAGATACGCAGTATTTT,CASSSPRRTTDTQYF
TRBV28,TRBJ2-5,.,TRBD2,TGTGCCACCGGACTAGCGGGATATCAAGAGACCCAGTACTTC,CATGLAGYQETQYF
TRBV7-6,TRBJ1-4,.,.,TGTGCCAGCAGCTCGCCCCGGGTCGGTGAAAAACTGTTTTTT,CASSSPRVGEKLFF
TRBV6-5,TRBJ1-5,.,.,TGTGCCAGCAGTCGGGCATATAGCAATCAGCCCCAGCATTTT,CASSRAYSNQPQHF
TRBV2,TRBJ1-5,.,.,TGTGCCAGCATACCCAGGGAATATCAGCCCCAGCATTTT,CASIPREYQPQHF
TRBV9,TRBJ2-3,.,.,TGTGCCAGCAGCCCACGTCTCGGTACGCAGTATTTT,CASSPRLGTQYF
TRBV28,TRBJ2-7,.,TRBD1,TGTGCCAGCAGGCTAACCGGGACAGGGACCTACGAGCAGTACTTC,CASRLTGTGTYEQYF
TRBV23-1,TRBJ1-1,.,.,TGCGCCAGCAGTCAAAAGGAGGTTAGAACTGAAGCTTTCTTT,CASSQKEVRTEAFF
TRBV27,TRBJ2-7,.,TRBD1,TGTGCCAGCAGTTCCCCGGGACAGGGCCTCTACGAGCAGTACTTC,CASSSPGQGLYEQYF
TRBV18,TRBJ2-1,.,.,TGTGCCAGCTCACCACCAAAACGGACGGAACCGGGAAGTAGGAAGCTGTACAATGAGCAGTTCTTC,CASSPPKRTEPGSRKLYNEQFF
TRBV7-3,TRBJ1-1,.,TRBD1,TGTGCCAGCAGCTTGACAGGGGGAGGTACTGAAGCTTTCTTT,CASSLTGGGTEAFF
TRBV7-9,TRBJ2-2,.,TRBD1,TGTGCCAGCAGCTTAGGCGGGACAGGGTCCGGGGAGCTGTTTTTT,CASSLGGTGSGELFF
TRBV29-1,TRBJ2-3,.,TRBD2,TGCAGCGTTTATCTTCCACTAGCGGGAGGGGATACGCAGTATTTT,CSVYLPLAGGDTQYF
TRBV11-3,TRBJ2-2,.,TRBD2,TGTGCCAGCAGTTCCCAGCCGGGACTAGCGGCCGGGGAGCTGTTTTTT,CASSSQPGLAAGELFF